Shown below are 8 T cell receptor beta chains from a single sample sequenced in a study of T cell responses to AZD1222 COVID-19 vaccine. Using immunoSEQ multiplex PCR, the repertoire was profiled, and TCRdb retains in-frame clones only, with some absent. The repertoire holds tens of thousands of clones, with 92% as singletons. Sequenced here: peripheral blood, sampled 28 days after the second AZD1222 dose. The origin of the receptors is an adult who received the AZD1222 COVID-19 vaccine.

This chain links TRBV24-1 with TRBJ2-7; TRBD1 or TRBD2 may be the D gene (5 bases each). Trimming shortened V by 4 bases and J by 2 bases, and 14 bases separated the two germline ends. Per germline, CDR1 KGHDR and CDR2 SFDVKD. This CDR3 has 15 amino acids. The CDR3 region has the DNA TGTGCCACCAGTGAAACCCGGGACCTCGCCTACGAGCAGTACTTC. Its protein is CATSETRDLAYEQYF.

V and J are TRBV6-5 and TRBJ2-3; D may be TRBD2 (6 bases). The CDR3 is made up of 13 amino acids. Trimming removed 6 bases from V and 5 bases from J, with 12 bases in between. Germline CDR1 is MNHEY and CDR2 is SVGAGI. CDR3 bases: TGTGCCAGCAGCGGGAGTAGCGTAGATACGCAGTATTTT. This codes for CASSGSSVDTQYF.

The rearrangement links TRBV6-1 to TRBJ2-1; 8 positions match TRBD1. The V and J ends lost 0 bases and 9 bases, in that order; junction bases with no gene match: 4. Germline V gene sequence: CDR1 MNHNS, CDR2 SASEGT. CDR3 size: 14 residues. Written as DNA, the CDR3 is TGTGCCAGCAGTGAAGCGCAGGGGGCAAGTGAGCAGTTCTTC. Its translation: CASSEAQGASEQFF.

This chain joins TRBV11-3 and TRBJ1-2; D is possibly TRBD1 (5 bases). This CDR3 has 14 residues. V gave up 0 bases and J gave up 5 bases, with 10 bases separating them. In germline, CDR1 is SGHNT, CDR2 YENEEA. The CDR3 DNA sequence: TGTGCCAGCAGCTTAGAGGGGGGAGATTATGGCTACACCTTC. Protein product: CASSLEGGDYGYTF.

The CDR3 DNA is TGCAGCGTTGGGGGGGCAGATACGCAGTATTTT. Translated: CSVGGADTQYF. The rearrangement uses TRBV29-1 and TRBJ2-3; D perhaps matches TRBD2 (6 bases). Between the trimmed V and J ends, which lost 4 bases and 4 bases, there was a span of 6 bases. Per germline, CDR1 SQVTM and CDR2 ANQGSEA. CDR3 size: 11 residues.

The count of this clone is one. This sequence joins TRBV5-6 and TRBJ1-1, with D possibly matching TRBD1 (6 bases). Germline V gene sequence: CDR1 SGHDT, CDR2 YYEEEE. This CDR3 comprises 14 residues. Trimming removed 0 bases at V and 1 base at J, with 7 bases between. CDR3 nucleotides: TGTGCCAGCAGCTTGGTGACAGGGAACACTGAAGCTTTCTTT. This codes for CASSLVTGNTEAFF. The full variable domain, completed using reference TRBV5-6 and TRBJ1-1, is DAGVTQSPTHLIKTRGQQVTLRCSPKSGHDTVSWYQQALGQGPQFIFQYYEEEERQRGNFPDRFSGHQFPNYSSELNVNALLLGDSALYLCASSLVTGNTEAFFGQGTRLTVV.

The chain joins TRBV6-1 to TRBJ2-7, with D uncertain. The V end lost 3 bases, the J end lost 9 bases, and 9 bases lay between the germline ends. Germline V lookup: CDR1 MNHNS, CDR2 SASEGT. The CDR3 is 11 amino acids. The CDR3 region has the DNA TGTGCCAGCAGTGAGGCGGTGGTGCAGTACTTC. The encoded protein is CASSEAVVQYF.

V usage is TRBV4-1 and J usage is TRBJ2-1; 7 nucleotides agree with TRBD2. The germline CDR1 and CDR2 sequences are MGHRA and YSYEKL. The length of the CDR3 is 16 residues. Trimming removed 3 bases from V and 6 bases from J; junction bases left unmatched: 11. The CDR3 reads CASSQLERGVANEQFF. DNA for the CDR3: TGCGCCAGCAGCCAGCTTGAACGGGGGGTCGCCAATGAGCAGTTCTTC.